The 25 T cell receptor beta chains reported below all come from one sample, sequenced in a study of early T cells in non-severe SARS-CoV-2 infection. TCRdb reprocessed the 5' RACE reads with MiXCR, giving one entry per CDR3 protein. The sample contains about 49,000 distinct CDR3 sequences, around 6.5% of which appear only once. This sample comprised whole blood, obtained at baseline. These receptors originate from an adult who was a healthcare worker with PCR-confirmed SARS-CoV-2 infection or an uninfected control (not recorded which).

This clonotype was picked up many times. Written as DNA, the CDR3 is TGCAGCGTTGAAGATCCAGGGGCCGGCTACACCTTC. Encoded protein: CSVEDPGAGYTF. V is TRBV29-1 and J is TRBJ1-2; possible D gene TRBD1, 6 bases. Germline V gives CDR1 SQVTM, CDR2 ANQGSEA. Trimming shortened V by 0 bases and J by 8 bases, and 10 bases separated the two germline ends. The CDR3 covers 12 residues. The full variable domain, completed using reference TRBV29-1 and TRBJ1-2, is SAVISQKPSRDICQRGTSLTIQCQVDSQVTMMFWYRQQPGQSLTLIATANQGSEATYESGFVIDKFPISRPNLTFSTLTVSNMSPEDSSIYLCSVEDPGAGYTFGSGTRLTVV.

This clonotype was counted at least ten times. This chain uses TRBV6-5 with TRBJ2-1; no firm D call. The CDR3 has 12 residues. The V gene lost 6 bases and the J gene lost 8 bases, with 11 bases spanning the gap. CDR1 is MNHEY, CDR2 SVGAGI, per germline. The CDR3 region is CASSPAGDEQFF. The CDR3 nucleotides read TGTGCCAGCAGCCCCGCCGGCGATGAGCAGTTCTTC.

This clonotype has at least ten counts. This chain connects TRBV11-2 to TRBJ2-3, with D maybe TRBD2 (5 bases). CDR3 size: 14 residues. From germline, CDR1 is SGHAT and CDR2 FQNNGV. Trimming shortened V by 5 bases and J by 0 bases, and 9 bases separated the two germline ends. In nucleotides, the CDR3 is TGTGCCAGCAGCCCCCGAGGGAGCACAGATACGCAGTATTTT. This sequence encodes CASSPRGSTDTQYF.

There are a few counts of this clonotype. This chain joins TRBV19 and TRBJ2-2; possibly TRBD1 for D (5 bases). Trimming cost V 3 bases and J 5 bases, with 10 bases left between them. CDR1 is LNHDA, CDR2 SQIVND, per germline (reference sequence). The CDR3 length is 14 residues. Here the CDR3 DNA reads TGTGCCAGTAGTATCCAGGGTAGAACCGGGGAGCTGTTTTTT. Encoded protein: CASSIQGRTGELFF.

This sequence joins TRBV6-2 or TRBV6-3 and TRBJ2-7, with 7 bases identical to TRBD2. CDR3 length: 18 amino acids. Trimming took 0 bases from V and 5 from J; bases not matched to a gene: 16. CDR1 and CDR2 from the germline V gene are MNHEY and SVGEGT. CDR3: CASSYSRRGTKFSHEQYF. The CDR3 coding sequence is TGTGCCAGCAGTTACTCGCGCCGCGGGACTAAGTTTTCCCACGAGCAGTACTTC.

This clonotype has only a few counts. The J gene is TRBJ2-2, the V gene TRBV28; D is unclear. The CDR3 totals 11 residues. V was shortened by 8 bases and J by 6 bases, with 7 bases between the two germline ends. Per the germline V gene, CDR1 is MDHEN and CDR2 is SYDVKM. This CDR3 reads CASQVSGELFF. The CDR3 region has the DNA TGTGCCAGCCAGGTGTCCGGGGAGCTGTTTTTT.

This clonotype has ten or more counts. The J gene is TRBJ2-2, the V gene TRBV20-1; D could derive from TRBD1 or TRBD2 (5 bases each). Germline loops: CDR1 DFQATT, CDR2 SNEGSKA (reference sequence). Trimming removed 3 bases from V and 4 bases from J, with 12 bases in between. The CDR3 has 14 amino acids. Here the CDR3 reads CSASGALATGELFF. The CDR3 DNA reads TGCAGTGCTAGCGGGGCTCTCGCCACCGGGGAGCTGTTTTTT.

This clonotype was seen many times. The chain is built from TRBV20-1 and TRBJ1-2; TRBD1 matches at 7 bases. Germline-derived CDR1 and CDR2 are DFQATT and SNEGSKA (reference sequence). V gave up 1 base and J gave up 8 bases; unmatched junction bases: 13. CDR3 length equals 15 residues. The CDR3 region has the DNA TGCAGTGCTAGAGTTGCGGAACAGGGGAGTAGGGGCTACACCTTC. Protein sequence: CSARVAEQGSRGYTF.

This clonotype has ten or more counts. This chain joins TRBV18 and TRBJ2-5; 7 bases fit TRBD2. Looked up from germline, CDR1 is KGHSH and CDR2 is LQKENI. V trimming: 2 bases; J trimming: 1 base; junction bases outside the gene matches: 10. CDR3 length equals 17 residues. The CDR3 sequence is CASSPLGAGGSQETQYF. CDR3 DNA sequence: TGTGCCAGCTCACCATTAGGTGCCGGGGGGTCCCAAGAGACCCAGTACTTC.

V is TRBV6-2 or TRBV6-3 and J is TRBJ2-7; weak D call: TRBD1 (5 bases). V lost 9 bases and J lost 2, with 11 bases in between. CDR1 and CDR2 (germline): MNHEY, SVGEGT. This CDR3 has 12 residues. Here the CDR3 reads CASQTETYEQYF. As DNA, the CDR3 is TGTGCCAGTCAGACAGAGACCTACGAGCAGTACTTC.

J is TRBJ2-7 and V is TRBV28, with D unclear. This CDR3 is 15 amino acids long. V shed 5 bases and J shed 3 bases, with 17 bases lying between them. Germline CDR1 MDHEN, CDR2 SYDVKM. Here the CDR3 DNA reads TGTGCCAGCAGTACGGTCCGGGTTCCGTACTACGAGCAGTACTTC. It is translated as CASSTVRVPYYEQYF.

In this sample, this clonotype turned up a few times. Written as DNA, the CDR3 is TGTGCCAGCAGCCAACGTAGGACAGGGAAGAATGGCTACACCTTC. Protein sequence: CASSQRRTGKNGYTF. V usage is TRBV5-4 and J usage is TRBJ1-2; 8 bases agree with TRBD1. The length of the CDR3 is 15 residues. Germline values: CDR1 SGHNT, CDR2 YYREEE (reference sequence). J gave up 6 bases and V 4 bases, and 11 bases lay outside the gene matches.

The V and J genes are TRBV12-3 or TRBV12-4 and TRBJ2-3; 10 bases are a match to TRBD2. V was pared by 6 bases and J by 4 bases, with 7 bases of the junction left unmatched. This CDR3 has 15 amino acids. The CDR3 bases are TGTGCCAGCAGCCCGGCCAGCGGGGGGGCAGATACGCAGTATTTT. It translates to CASSPASGGADTQYF.

This clonotype occurred many times. The chain joins TRBV29-1 to TRBJ1-1, with TRBD1 matching 12 bases. Germline CDR1 reads SQVTM; CDR2 reads ANQGSEA. V lost 7 bases and J lost 0; bases outside the gene matches: 9. The CDR3 covers 16 residues. This chain's CDR3 is CSATIGTGGMNTEAFF. Here the CDR3 DNA reads TGCAGCGCTACGATCGGGACAGGGGGCATGAACACTGAAGCTTTCTTT.

This clonotype was counted ten times or more. The chain joins TRBV7-2 to TRBJ2-1; the D call may be TRBD1 or TRBD2 (5 bases each). The germline gives CDR1 SGHTA, CDR2 FQGNSA. V was trimmed by 3 bases and J by 5 bases, leaving 11 bases between them. The CDR3 loop spans 14 amino acids. The DNA of the CDR3 is TGTGCCAGCAGCTTTGAGCTGGGGGACAATGAGCAGTTCTTC. This gives the protein CASSFELGDNEQFF.

This clonotype came up many times. This chain links TRBV7-8 with TRBJ2-7; the D is unclear. The V gene's germline CDR1 is SGHVS and CDR2 FQNEAQ. Between the trimmed V and J ends, which lost 3 bases and 6 bases, there was a span of 15 bases. This CDR3 region has 14 residues. The CDR3 DNA reads as TGTGCCAGCAGCTTCCGGGCCCAACCCACCGAGCAGTACTTC. Its protein product is CASSFRAQPTEQYF.

The gene calls are TRBV6-6 and TRBJ1-1, with D unresolved. CDR3 length: 15 residues. CDR1 MNHNY and CDR2 SVGAGI come from the germline V gene (reference sequence). V was cut by 0 bases and J by 4 bases, with 12 bases left in between. In nucleotides, the CDR3 is TGTGCCAGCAGTTACTCGATTTCGGCTCCCACTGAAGCTTTCTTT. Translating it yields CASSYSISAPTEAFF.

This clonotype has a count of ten or more. The genes are TRBV4-2 and TRBJ1-4; D gene ambiguous. Germline assignment: CDR1 LGHNA and CDR2 YNFKEQ. The CDR3 extends over 15 amino acids. The ends were cut back, 0 bases at V and 6 bases at J, with 11 bases in the middle. CDR3 amino acids: CASSQEGRRDEKLFF. CDR3 DNA: TGTGCCAGCAGCCAAGAAGGGCGCCGGGATGAAAAACTGTTTTTT.

In its sample, this clonotype was seen a few times. V and J are TRBV20-1 and TRBJ2-7, with D maybe TRBD2 (6 bases). Between the trimmed V and J ends, which lost 3 bases and 2 bases, there was a span of 17 bases. CDR3 length: 15 residues. Germline CDR1 reads DFQATT; CDR2 reads SNEGSKA (reference sequence). The CDR3 DNA follows: TGCAGTGCTAGGACCCAAGGGGAGGTACCCTACGAGCAGTACTTC. Its translation is CSARTQGEVPYEQYF.

This clonotype showed up many times. This chain links TRBV7-2 with TRBJ2-7; TRBD2 matches 8 bases. This CDR3 region has 13 residues. Germline V gene lookup returns CDR1 SGHTA and CDR2 FQGNSA. Trimming removed 7 bases from V and 6 bases from J; junction bases left unmatched: 8. CDR3 amino acids: CASNLGGTSEQYF. The CDR3 DNA is TGTGCCAGCAATCTCGGAGGGACTAGCGAGCAGTACTTC.

This clonotype has ten or more counts. The J gene is TRBJ2-7, the V gene TRBV7-2; 12 bases line up with TRBD2. Germline V lookup: CDR1 SGHTA, CDR2 FQGNSA. V gave up 11 bases and J gave up 4 bases; unmatched junction bases: 6. The CDR3 is 13 amino acids. The CDR3 spells CAPLLAGGYEQYF. CDR3 sequence (DNA): TGTGCCCCCCTACTAGCGGGGGGATACGAGCAGTACTTC.

The J gene is TRBJ2-5, the V gene TRBV20-1; 8 bases line up with TRBD2. With 0 bases clipped from V and 2 bases from J, the junction kept 8 bases outside the gene matches. CDR1 DFQATT and CDR2 SNEGSKA come from the germline V gene (reference sequence). The CDR3 covers 16 residues. This CDR3 is CSARDPAGAIQETQYF. The CDR3, as DNA: TGCAGTGCTAGAGATCCAGCGGGGGCTATTCAAGAGACCCAGTACTTC.

This clonotype occurred many times. The V and J genes are TRBV7-9 and TRBJ1-2; possible D gene TRBD1, 6 bases. The V and J ends lost 2 bases and 4 bases respectively, with 17 bases between them. Germline assignment: CDR1 SEHNR and CDR2 FQNEAQ (reference sequence). The CDR3 runs to 16 residues. CDR3 sequence reads: CASSLLRTASVYGYTF. The CDR3 DNA reads TGTGCCAGCAGCTTATTGCGGACAGCAAGCGTCTATGGCTACACCTTC.

The chain links TRBV6-2 or TRBV6-3 to TRBJ2-4; TRBD1 agrees at 7 bases. Trimming cost V 8 bases and J 7 bases; bases outside gene matches: 8. This CDR3 contains 13 residues. CDR1 MNHEY and CDR2 SVGEGT come from the germline V gene. The CDR3 DNA is TGTGCCAGCCGAACAGGGGTTAGGAACATTCAGTACTTC. Translating gives CASRTGVRNIQYF.

This clonotype was observed many times. The rearrangement joins TRBV18 to TRBJ2-3, with 7 bases fitting TRBD2. Germline trimming cut 5 bases from V and 6 bases from J; bases unmatched to any gene: 5. The CDR3 has 13 amino acids. Germline assignment: CDR1 KGHSH and CDR2 LQKENI. CDR3 DNA sequence: TGTGCCAGCTCATCTAGCGGTGGGGATACGCAGTATTTT. This encodes CASSSSGGDTQYF.